This TCR beta chain was identified during a study of T cell clonality in common variable immunodeficiency. Produced via immunoSEQ multiplex PCR; TCRdb's table is partial and in-frame only. Recorded here are 42,000 or so clones, none singletons. This clone was counted ten times or more. What it recognizes is unknown. From the germline J gene comes the end of the CDR3, since the read stops 3 residues before it. General study points: CVID subjects had higher TCRbeta clonality than healthy controls, most marked in about a third.

CDR1 is KGHSH, CDR2 LQKENI, per germline. The V end was cut by 1 base, the J end by 5 bases, with 3 bases between. The CDR3 totals 11 residues. V and J are TRBV18 and TRBJ2-7; D unclear. This TCR derives from a person aged 18-70 years in good health. The source material was peripheral blood mononuclear cells. The sequenced CDR3 bases are TGTGCCAGCTCACCACGCGACGAG. Encoded protein: CASSPRDE. The CDR3 in its entirety is CASSPRDEQYF.